Detailed here is one T cell receptor beta chain. The V gene end was trimmed by 0 bases and the J gene end by 5 bases; junction bases not matched to a gene: 10. The CDR3 extends over 16 amino acids. Germline V lookup: CDR1 SGHDT, CDR2 YYEEEE. This entry belongs to a study of blood T cell repertoires in COVID-19. Study in general: The United States, Italy and Spain were the sources of the acute and convalescent COVID-19 samples. Nucleic acid was either cDNA or gDNA, and it came from T cells, B-cell-depleted T cells, or PBMCs.

In the study's own analysis: Nucleated cell counts were estimated from reference gene primer amplification. Libraries were prepared by immunoSEQ multiplex PCR; TCRdb keeps only in-frame clonotypes and omits some of them. Clone size and the V and J calls come from that table; the DNA yielded D and trimming. The sample records just under 150,000 clones, more than 75% being singletons. The V call is TRBV5-6, the J call TRBJ1-2, with 7 nucleotides matching TRBD1. Sequenced sample: peripheral blood. The TCR comes from a human donor in a cohort sampled during active COVID-19. The CDR3 DNA sequence: TGTGCCAGCAGCTTGGCCGGAGGGGGCCAGTCTTATGGCTACACCTTC. The encoded protein is CASSLAGGGQSYGYTF.